The clone carrying this T cell receptor (beta chain) was counted at least ten times. The data stem from a study of human T cells and chemical hapten exposure. Time point noted: patch test 2, 6 weeks after DPC sensitization. Regarding treatment: therapeutic diphenylcyclopropenone sensitization with weekly scalp DPC. MiXCR, applied by TCRdb to the RACE reads, yields one record per CDR3 protein. Here the sample spans approximately 120,000 distinct CDR3 sequences, more than 7% being singletons. Unmatched junction bases numbered 1, after V lost 2 bases and J lost 5 bases. The CDR3 covers 13 residues. Germline loops: CDR1 MNHEY, CDR2 SVGAGI.

The sample consisted of whole blood, taken in connection with sensitization to the hapten diphenylcyclopropenone (DPC). This receptor was identified in a woman between 40 and 50 years old with alopecia areata. Some clones in this sample may be carry-over from other donors' samples. The chain joins TRBV6-5 to TRBJ1-1; the match to TRBD1 covers 8 bases. The DNA of the CDR3 is TGTGCCAGCAGTTACCGGACAGGGACTGAAGCTTTCTTT. Amino acids: CASSYRTGTEAFF.